This T cell receptor beta chain is from a study of cytomegalovirus exposure and HLA in healthy donors. Study conclusions and caveats: Most observed TCR sequences were rare, whereas some public TCRs were detected in many donors.

Clones were read by immunoSEQ multiplex PCR, and TCRdb kept only the in-frame ones, dropping some. Counted here are about 140,000 clones, almost 85% occurring once; the ten biggest clones make up 1.4% to 1.5%. On this clone itself: Its matching antigen is unknown.

The germline V and J ends were trimmed by 5 bases and 5 bases, with 12 bases remaining between them. The CDR3 runs to 13 residues. Germline values: CDR1 MDHEN, CDR2 SYDVKM. This chain joins TRBV28 and TRBJ1-2, with D uncertain. This sequence was found in a woman between 25 and 40 years old in good health and CMV-seronegative. Specimen: PBMCs. CDR3 DNA sequence: TGTGCCAGCAGTCCCACGAGGATTTATGGCTACACCTTC. The encoded protein is CASSPTRIYGYTF.